The TCR beta chain under discussion was sequenced for a study of human T cells and chemical hapten exposure. Germline loops: CDR1 SEHNR, CDR2 FQNEAQ (reference sequence). This CDR3 spans 15 amino acids. V shed 2 bases and J shed 3 bases, with 12 bases lying between them. Using its own MiXCR run on the RACE reads, TCRdb lists one record per CDR3 protein. The table records some 15,000 distinct CDR3 sequences, roughly 15% of them present only once. Time point defined: patch test 1, 2 weeks after DPC sensitization. The treatment here: therapeutic diphenylcyclopropenone sensitization with weekly scalp DPC.

The chain is built from TRBV7-9 and TRBJ2-3, with a tentative D call TRBD2 (6 bases). This clonotype was obtained from a woman aged 30 to 39 with alopecia areata. Some clones in this sample may be carry-over from other donors' samples. The source material was whole blood, sampled in connection with sensitization to the hapten diphenylcyclopropenone (DPC). The CDR3 region is CASSLLREGTDTQYF. DNA for the CDR3: TGTGCCAGCAGCTTATTGCGGGAAGGGACAGATACGCAGTATTTT.